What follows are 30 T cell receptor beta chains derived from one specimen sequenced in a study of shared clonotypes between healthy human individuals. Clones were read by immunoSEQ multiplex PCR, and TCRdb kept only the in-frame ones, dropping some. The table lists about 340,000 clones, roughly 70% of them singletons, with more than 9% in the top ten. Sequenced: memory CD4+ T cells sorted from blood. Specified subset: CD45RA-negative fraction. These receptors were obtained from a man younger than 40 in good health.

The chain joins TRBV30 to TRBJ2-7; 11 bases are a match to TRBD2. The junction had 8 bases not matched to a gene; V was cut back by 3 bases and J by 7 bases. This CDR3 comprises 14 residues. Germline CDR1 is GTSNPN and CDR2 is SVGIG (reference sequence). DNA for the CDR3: TGTGCCTGGAGAGTAGCGGGAGGGTTGCAAGAGCAGTACTTC. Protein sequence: CAWRVAGGLQEQYF. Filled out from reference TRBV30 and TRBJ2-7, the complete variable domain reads SQTIHQWPATLVQPVGSPLSLECTVEGTSNPNLYWYRQAAGRGLQLLFYSVGIGQISSEVPQNLSASRPQDRQFILSSKKLLLSDSGFYLCAWRVAGGLQEQYFGPGTRLTVT.

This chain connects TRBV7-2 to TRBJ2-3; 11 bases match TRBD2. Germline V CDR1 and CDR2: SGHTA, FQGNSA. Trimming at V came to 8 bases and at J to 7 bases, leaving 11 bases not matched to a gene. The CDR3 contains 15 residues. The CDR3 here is CASRETSGASYTQYF. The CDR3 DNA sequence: TGTGCCAGCCGTGAGACTAGCGGGGCTTCCTATACGCAGTATTTT.

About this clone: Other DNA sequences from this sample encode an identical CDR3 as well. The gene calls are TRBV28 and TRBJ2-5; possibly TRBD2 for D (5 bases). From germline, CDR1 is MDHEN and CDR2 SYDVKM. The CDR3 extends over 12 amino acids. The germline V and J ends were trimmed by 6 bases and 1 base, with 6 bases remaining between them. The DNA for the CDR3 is TGTGCCAGCAGCGGGATCCAAGAGACCCAGTACTTC. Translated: CASSGIQETQYF.

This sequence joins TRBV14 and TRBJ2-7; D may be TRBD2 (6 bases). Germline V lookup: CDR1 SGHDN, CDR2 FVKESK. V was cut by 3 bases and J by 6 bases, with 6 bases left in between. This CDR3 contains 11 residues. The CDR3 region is CASSHSGEQYF. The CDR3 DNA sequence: TGTGCCAGCAGCCATAGCGGCGAGCAGTACTTC. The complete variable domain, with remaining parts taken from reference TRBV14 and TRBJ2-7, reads EAGVTQFPSHSVIEKGQTVTLRCDPISGHDNLYWYRRVMGKEIKFLLHFVKESKQDESGMPNNRFLAERTGGTYSTLKVQPAELEDSGVYFCASSHSGEQYFGPGTRLTVT.

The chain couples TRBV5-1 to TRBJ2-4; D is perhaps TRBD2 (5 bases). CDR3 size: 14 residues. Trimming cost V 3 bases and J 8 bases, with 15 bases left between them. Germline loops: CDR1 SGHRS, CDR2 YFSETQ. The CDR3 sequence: CASSSGQPGDIQYF. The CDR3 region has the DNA TGCGCCAGCAGCTCTGGGCAGCCCGGGGACATTCAGTACTTC. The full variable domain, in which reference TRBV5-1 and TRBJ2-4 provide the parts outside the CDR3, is KAGVTQTPRYLIKTRGQQVTLSCSPISGHRSVSWYQQTPGQGLQFLFEYFSETQRNKGNFPGRFSGRQFSNSRSEMNVSTLELGDSALYLCASSSGQPGDIQYFGAGTRLSVL.

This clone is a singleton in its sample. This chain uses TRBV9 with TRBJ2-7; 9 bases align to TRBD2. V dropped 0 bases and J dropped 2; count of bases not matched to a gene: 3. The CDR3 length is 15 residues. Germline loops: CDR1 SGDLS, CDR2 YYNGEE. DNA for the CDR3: TGTGCCAGCAGCGTAGAGGGCGGGAGGGCCTACGAGCAGTACTTC. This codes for CASSVEGGRAYEQYF.

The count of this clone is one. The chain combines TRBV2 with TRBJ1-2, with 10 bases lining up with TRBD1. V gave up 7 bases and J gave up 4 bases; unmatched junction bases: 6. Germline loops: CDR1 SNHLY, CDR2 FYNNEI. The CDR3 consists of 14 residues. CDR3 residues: CASTMTGGVYGYTF. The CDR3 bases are TGTGCCAGCACTATGACAGGGGGCGTCTATGGCTACACCTTC.

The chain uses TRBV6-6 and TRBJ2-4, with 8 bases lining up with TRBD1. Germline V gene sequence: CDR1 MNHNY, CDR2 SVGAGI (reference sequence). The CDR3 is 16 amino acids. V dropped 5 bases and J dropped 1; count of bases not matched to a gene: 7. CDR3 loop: CASSAQGAGAKNIQYF. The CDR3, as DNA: TGTGCCAGCAGTGCTCAGGGGGCTGGTGCCAAAAACATTCAGTACTTC.

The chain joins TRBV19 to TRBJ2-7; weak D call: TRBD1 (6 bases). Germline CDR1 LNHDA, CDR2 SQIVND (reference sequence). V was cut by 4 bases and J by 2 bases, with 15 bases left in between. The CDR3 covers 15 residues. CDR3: CASSTRDTRAYEQYF. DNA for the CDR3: TGTGCCAGTAGTACCCGGGACACAAGAGCCTACGAGCAGTACTTC.

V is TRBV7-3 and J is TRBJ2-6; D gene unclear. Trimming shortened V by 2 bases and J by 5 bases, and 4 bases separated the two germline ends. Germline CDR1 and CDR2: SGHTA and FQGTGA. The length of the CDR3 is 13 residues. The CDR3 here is CASSLVRANVLTF. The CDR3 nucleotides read TGTGCCAGCAGCTTAGTTAGGGCCAACGTCCTGACTTTC.

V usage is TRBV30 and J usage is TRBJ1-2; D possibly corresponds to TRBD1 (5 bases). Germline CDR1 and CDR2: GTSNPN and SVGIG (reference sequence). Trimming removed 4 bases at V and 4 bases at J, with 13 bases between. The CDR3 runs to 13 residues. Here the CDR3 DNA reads TGTGCCTGGAACGACGACAGAGGCTATGGCTACACCTTC. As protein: CAWNDDRGYGYTF.

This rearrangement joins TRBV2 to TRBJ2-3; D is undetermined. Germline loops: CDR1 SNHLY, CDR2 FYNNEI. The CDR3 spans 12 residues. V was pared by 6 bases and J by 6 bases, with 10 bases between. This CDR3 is CASRSSADTQYF. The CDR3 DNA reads TGTGCCAGCAGATCGTCAGCCGATACGCAGTATTTT.

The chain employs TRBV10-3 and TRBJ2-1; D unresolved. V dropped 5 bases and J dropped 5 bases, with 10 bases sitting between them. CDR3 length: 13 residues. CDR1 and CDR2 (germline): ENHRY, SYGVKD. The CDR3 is CAISPQFNNEQFF. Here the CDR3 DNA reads TGTGCCATCAGTCCTCAATTCAACAATGAGCAGTTCTTC.

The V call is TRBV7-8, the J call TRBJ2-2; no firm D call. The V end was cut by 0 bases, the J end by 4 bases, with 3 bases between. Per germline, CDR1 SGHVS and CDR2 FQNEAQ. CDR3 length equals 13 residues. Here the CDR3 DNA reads TGTGCCAGCAGCTTAGCTCTCACCGGGGAGCTGTTTTTT. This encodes CASSLALTGELFF. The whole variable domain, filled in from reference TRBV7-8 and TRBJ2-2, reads GAGVSQSPRYKVAKRGQDVALRCDPISGHVSLFWYQQALGQGPEFLTYFQNEAQLDKSGLPSDRFFAERPEGSVSTLKIQRTQQEDSAVYLCASSLALTGELFFGEGSRLTVL.

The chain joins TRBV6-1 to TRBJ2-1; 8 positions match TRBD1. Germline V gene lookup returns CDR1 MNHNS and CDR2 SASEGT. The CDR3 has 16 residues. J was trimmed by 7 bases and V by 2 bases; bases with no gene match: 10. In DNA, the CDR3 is TGTGCCAGCAGTGAATACCCAGGGGGCGCCGGGAATGAGCAGTTCTTC. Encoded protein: CASSEYPGGAGNEQFF.

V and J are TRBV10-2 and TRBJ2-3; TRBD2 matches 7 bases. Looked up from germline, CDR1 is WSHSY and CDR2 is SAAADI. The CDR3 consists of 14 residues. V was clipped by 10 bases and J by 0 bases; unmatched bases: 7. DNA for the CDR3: TGCGCCATCCTCCGGGACTATAGCACAGATACGCAGTATTTT. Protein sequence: CAILRDYSTDTQYF.

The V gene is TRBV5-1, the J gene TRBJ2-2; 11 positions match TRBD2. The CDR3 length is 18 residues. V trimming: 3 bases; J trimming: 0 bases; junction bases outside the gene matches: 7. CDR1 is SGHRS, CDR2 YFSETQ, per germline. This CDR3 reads CASSYPLAGATNTGELFF. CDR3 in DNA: TGCGCCAGCAGCTACCCACTAGCGGGAGCGACGAACACCGGGGAGCTGTTTTTT.

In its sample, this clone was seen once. The CDR3 DNA reads TGTGCCAGCAGCTTGCGTCCGGGAACTTACGAGCAGTACTTC. As protein: CASSLRPGTYEQYF. The V gene is TRBV7-8, the J gene TRBJ2-7; weak D call: TRBD2 (5 bases). Per the germline V gene, CDR1 is SGHVS and CDR2 is FQNEAQ. V gave up 3 bases and J gave up 4 bases, with 13 bases separating them. The CDR3 contains 14 residues.

The CDR3 nucleotides read TGTGCCAGCTCACCGATTAGCGGGAGGGGAGAGACCCAGTACTTC. Its protein product is CASSPISGRGETQYF. The chain carries TRBV18 and TRBJ2-5; 11 bases line up with TRBD2. The V gene's germline CDR1 is KGHSH and CDR2 LQKENI. Trimming at V came to 3 bases and at J to 4 bases, leaving 4 bases not matched to a gene. The CDR3 consists of 15 residues.

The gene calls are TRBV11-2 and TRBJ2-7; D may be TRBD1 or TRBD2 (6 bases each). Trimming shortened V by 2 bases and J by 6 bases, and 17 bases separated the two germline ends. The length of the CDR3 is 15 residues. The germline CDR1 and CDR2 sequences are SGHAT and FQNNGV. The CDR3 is CASSLRGGRGREQYF. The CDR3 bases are TGTGCCAGCAGCTTAAGAGGGGGACGGGGGCGCGAGCAGTACTTC.

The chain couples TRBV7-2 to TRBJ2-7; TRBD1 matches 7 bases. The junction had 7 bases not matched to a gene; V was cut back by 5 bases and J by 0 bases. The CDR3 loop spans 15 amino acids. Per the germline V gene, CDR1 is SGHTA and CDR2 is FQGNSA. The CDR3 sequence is CASSVGGQSSYEQYF. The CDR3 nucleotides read TGTGCCAGCAGCGTAGGGGGACAGAGCTCCTACGAGCAGTACTTC.

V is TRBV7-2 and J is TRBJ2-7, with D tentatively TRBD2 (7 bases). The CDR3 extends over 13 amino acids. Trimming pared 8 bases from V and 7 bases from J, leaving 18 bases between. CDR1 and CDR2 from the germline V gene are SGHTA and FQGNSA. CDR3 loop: CASEGGSYVEQYF. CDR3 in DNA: TGTGCCAGCGAGGGGGGGAGCTACGTTGAGCAGTACTTC.

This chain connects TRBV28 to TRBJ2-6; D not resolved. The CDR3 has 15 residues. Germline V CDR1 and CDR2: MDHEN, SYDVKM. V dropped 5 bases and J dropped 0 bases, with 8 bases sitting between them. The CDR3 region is CASSHDLSGANVLTF. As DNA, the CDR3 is TGTGCCAGCAGTCACGACCTCTCTGGGGCCAACGTCCTGACTTTC.

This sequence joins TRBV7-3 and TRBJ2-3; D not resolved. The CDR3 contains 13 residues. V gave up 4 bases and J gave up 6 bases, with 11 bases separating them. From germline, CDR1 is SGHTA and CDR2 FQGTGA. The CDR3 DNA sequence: TGTGCCAGCAGCTCCTCCCTGGGGGATACGCAGTATTTT. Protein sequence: CASSSSLGDTQYF.

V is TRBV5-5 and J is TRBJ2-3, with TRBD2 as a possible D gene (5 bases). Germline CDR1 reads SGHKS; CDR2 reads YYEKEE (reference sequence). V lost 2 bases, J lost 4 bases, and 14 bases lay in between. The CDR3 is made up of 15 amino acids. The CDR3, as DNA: TGTGCCAGCAGCTTCCTTTTGGACGGGGCAGATACGCAGTATTTT. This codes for CASSFLLDGADTQYF.

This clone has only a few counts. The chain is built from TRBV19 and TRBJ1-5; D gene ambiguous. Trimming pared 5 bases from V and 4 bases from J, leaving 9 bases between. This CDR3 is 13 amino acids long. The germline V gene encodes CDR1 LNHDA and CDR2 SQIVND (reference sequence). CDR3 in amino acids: CASSVQTNQPQHF. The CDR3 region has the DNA TGTGCCAGTAGTGTGCAGACAAATCAGCCCCAGCATTTT. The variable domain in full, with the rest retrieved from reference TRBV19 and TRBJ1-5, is DGGITQSPKYLFRKEGQNVTLSCEQNLNHDAMYWYRQDPGQGLRLIYYSQIVNDFQKGDIAEGYSVSREKKESFPLTVTSAQKNPTAFYLCASSVQTNQPQHFGDGTRLSIL.

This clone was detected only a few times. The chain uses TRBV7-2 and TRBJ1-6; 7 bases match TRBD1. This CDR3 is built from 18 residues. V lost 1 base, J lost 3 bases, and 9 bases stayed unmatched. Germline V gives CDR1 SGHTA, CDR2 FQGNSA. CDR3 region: CASSLVIGQAHYNSPLHF. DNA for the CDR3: TGTGCCAGCAGCTTAGTGATTGGACAGGCCCACTATAATTCACCCCTCCACTTT.

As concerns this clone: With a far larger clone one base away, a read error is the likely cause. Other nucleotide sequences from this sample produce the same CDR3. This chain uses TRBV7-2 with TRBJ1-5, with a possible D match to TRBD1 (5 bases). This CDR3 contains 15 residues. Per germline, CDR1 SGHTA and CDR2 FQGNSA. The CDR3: CASSLGARENQPQHF. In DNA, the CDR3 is TGTGCCAGCAGTTTAGGAGCCAGGGAGAATCAGCCCCAGCATTTT.

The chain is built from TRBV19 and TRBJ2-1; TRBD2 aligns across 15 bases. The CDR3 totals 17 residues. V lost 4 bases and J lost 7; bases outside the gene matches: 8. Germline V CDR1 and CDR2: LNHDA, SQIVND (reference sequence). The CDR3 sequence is CASSKGFGTSGRNEQFF. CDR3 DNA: TGTGCCAGTAGTAAGGGCTTCGGGACTAGCGGGAGGAATGAGCAGTTCTTC.

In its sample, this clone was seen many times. The CDR3 DNA sequence: TGTGCCAGCAGTTACTCGCGGGGGAGCTCCTACAATGAGCAGTTCTTC. This translates into CASSYSRGSSYNEQFF. The V call is TRBV6-6, the J call TRBJ2-1; 7 bases are a match to TRBD2. Germline loops: CDR1 MNHNY, CDR2 SVGAGI (reference sequence). V trimming: 0 bases; J trimming: 0 bases; junction bases outside the gene matches: 2. CDR3 size: 16 residues.